The 27 T cell receptor beta chains listed next were all sequenced from one sample in a study of response to subunit inactivated influenza vaccine (dated by TCRdb to 2017 to 2018). Receptors were amplified or captured by RT-PCR. Sequencer: Illumina HiSeq 2500. TCRdb handled the public reads itself, with Q25 trimming in fastp and clone calling in MiXCR, and kept productive beta chains. Merged by CDR3 protein, the rows form single entries marked with the most common genes and DNA. A total of fewer than 650,000 distinct CDR3 sequences appear in this sample, 10% to 15% of them only once. The ten largest account for less than 15% of the sample. The time point label for this specimen denotes: around 47 days after influenza vaccine administration. The specimen comprised PBMCs from blood, sampled more than 35 days after vaccination. Source of these receptors: a man aged 45-60 years who received an inactivated influenza vaccine. Donor details come from another sample of the same person, matched by shared clones.

This clonotype was recorded at least ten times. The genes are TRBV12-3 or TRBV12-4 and TRBJ1-1; D perhaps matches TRBD1 (5 bases). CDR3 size: 14 residues. V shed 6 bases and J shed 4 bases, with 15 bases lying between them. The CDR3, as DNA: TGTGCCAGCAGGAGGAGGGGAATGGGCACTGAAGCTTTCTTT. Its protein is CASRRRGMGTEAFF.

This clonotype was counted only a few times. CDR3 DNA sequence: TGTGCCAGCAGGACTTGGGGCACCGGGGAGCTGTTTTTT. This encodes CASRTWGTGELFF. This chain connects TRBV14 to TRBJ2-2, with no clear D. Trimming took 6 bases from V and 4 from J, leaving 9 bases between them. The CDR3 extends over 13 amino acids. Germline CDR1 and CDR2: SGHDN and FVKESK.

This chain connects TRBV30 to TRBJ2-5; 8 bases are a match to TRBD1. With 1 base clipped from V and 5 bases from J, the junction kept 12 bases outside the gene matches. Germline lookup yields CDR1 GTSNPN and CDR2 SVGIG (reference sequence). The CDR3 consists of 16 residues. The CDR3 coding sequence is TGTGCCTGGAGTGCCTGGGACAGGCGAAAAAGGGAGACCCAGTACTTC. Its translation is CAWSAWDRRKRETQYF.

The V and J genes are TRBV20-1 and TRBJ2-2; D not certain. CDR1 DFQATT and CDR2 SNEGSKA come from the germline V gene (reference sequence). CDR3 length: 12 amino acids. Between the trimmed V and J ends, which lost 6 bases and 3 bases, there was a span of 8 bases. The CDR3, as DNA: TGCAGTGCCCACCGCGACACCGGGGAGCTGTTTTTT. Encoded protein: CSAHRDTGELFF.

This clonotype was seen more than once but under ten times. The chain uses TRBV20-1 and TRBJ2-2; D is unclear. Germline CDR1 DFQATT, CDR2 SNEGSKA (reference sequence). Trimming cost V 1 base and J 4 bases, with 10 bases left between them. The CDR3 contains 14 residues. The chain's CDR3 is CSARVVGFTGELFF. The CDR3 DNA reads TGCAGTGCTAGAGTGGTGGGGTTCACCGGGGAGCTGTTTTTT.

The chain carries TRBV6-5 and TRBJ2-5, with D maybe TRBD2 (5 bases). The CDR3 is 14 amino acids. Between the trimmed V and J ends, which lost 2 bases and 1 base, there was a span of 8 bases. The germline gives CDR1 MNHEY, CDR2 SVGAGI. CDR3 in amino acids: CASSYTAGQETQYF. CDR3 DNA sequence: TGTGCCAGCAGTTACACGGCGGGCCAAGAGACCCAGTACTTC.

This clonotype was observed at least ten times. The CDR3 protein is CSVEGQGPYEQYF. The CDR3 DNA sequence: TGCAGCGTTGAAGGTCAGGGACCCTACGAGCAGTACTTC. The chain combines TRBV29-1 with TRBJ2-7; D possibly uses TRBD1 or TRBD2 (5 bases each). Germline V gene sequence: CDR1 SQVTM, CDR2 ANQGSEA. V was trimmed by 1 base and J by 2 bases, leaving 9 bases between them. The CDR3 covers 13 residues.

This chain joins TRBV20-1 and TRBJ2-3, with 9 nucleotides matching TRBD2. Trimming at V came to 3 bases and at J to 5 bases, leaving 18 bases not matched to a gene. Germline assignment: CDR1 DFQATT and CDR2 SNEGSKA (reference sequence). This CDR3 has 18 residues. In DNA, the CDR3 is TGCAGTGCTAGTGGGCTAGCGGGGCAGCACGGGGTTCTAGATACGCAGTATTTT. This encodes CSASGLAGQHGVLDTQYF.

This clonotype was recorded a few times. This chain links TRBV12-3 or TRBV12-4 with TRBJ2-3; D possibly corresponds to TRBD2 (6 bases). The CDR3 length is 16 residues. The V and J ends lost 7 bases and 4 bases respectively, with 21 bases between them. For the CDR3, the DNA is TGTGCCAGCACCCTCTCTGGGGGGAGTGAGGCAGATACGCAGTATTTT. This translates into CASTLSGGSEADTQYF.

The CDR3 DNA is TGCGCCAGCACCTTAGGAGGGTCTGGTGGCAAAAACATTCAGTACTTC. It specifies CASTLGGSGGKNIQYF. The rearrangement links TRBV5-1 to TRBJ2-4; possibly TRBD2 for D (6 bases). V gave up 6 bases and J gave up 3 bases, with 19 bases separating them. The CDR3 totals 16 residues. The germline gives CDR1 SGHRS, CDR2 YFSETQ.

This sequence joins TRBV4-2 and TRBJ1-2; D perhaps matches TRBD1 (6 bases). In germline, CDR1 is LGHNA, CDR2 YNFKEQ. The V end lost 4 bases, the J end lost 2 bases, and 11 bases lay between the germline ends. This CDR3 region has 14 residues. The CDR3 nucleotides read TGTGCCAGCAGCCGGGATACAGGGAACTATGGCTACACCTTC. It yields the protein CASSRDTGNYGYTF.

This clonotype was found many times. J is TRBJ2-2 and V is TRBV5-1; D not resolved. Trimming left V 0 bases short and J 2 bases short, with 17 bases between. CDR1 SGHRS and CDR2 YFSETQ come from the germline V gene. This CDR3 has 18 amino acids. CDR3 sequence reads: CASSLVGGIQRNTGELFF. In DNA, the CDR3 is TGCGCCAGCAGCTTGGTCGGCGGAATCCAAAGAAACACCGGGGAGCTGTTTTTT.

This clonotype was counted many times. The chain links TRBV6-1 to TRBJ2-1, with D maybe TRBD2 (6 bases). Per the germline V gene, CDR1 is MNHNS and CDR2 is SASEGT. CDR3 length: 14 amino acids. Trimming pared 8 bases from V and 7 bases from J, leaving 18 bases between. The CDR3: CASLERVRGNEQFF. CDR3 DNA: TGTGCCAGCCTGGAGCGGGTCCGTGGTAATGAGCAGTTCTTC.

This clonotype showed up many times. The chain couples TRBV7-9 to TRBJ2-3; 9 bases map to TRBD1. This CDR3 has 15 residues. J lost 0 bases, V lost 5 bases, and 3 bases had no gene match. Germline V gene sequence: CDR1 SEHNR, CDR2 FQNEAQ (reference sequence). CDR3 in DNA: TGTGCCAGCAGCCTAGGGACAGGGAGCACAGATACGCAGTATTTT. Protein: CASSLGTGSTDTQYF.

The genes are TRBV20-1 and TRBJ1-2, with 7 nucleotides matching TRBD1. V lost 0 bases, J lost 8 bases, and 3 bases stayed unmatched. Germline CDR1 is DFQATT and CDR2 is SNEGSKA (reference sequence). This CDR3 has 12 residues. CDR3: CSARDTGVGYTF. CDR3 nucleotide sequence: TGCAGTGCTAGAGATACAGGGGTAGGCTACACCTTC.

A few counts support this clonotype. The V gene is TRBV7-9, the J gene TRBJ2-1, with D possibly being TRBD1 (5 bases). CDR1 is SEHNR and CDR2 is FQNEAQ in the germline V gene (reference sequence). This CDR3 is built from 13 residues. Deletions cut 1 base from V and 10 bases from J, with 11 bases between. The CDR3 loop reads CASSLEGVSEQFF. Written as DNA, the CDR3 is TGTGCCAGCAGCTTAGAAGGGGTCAGCGAGCAGTTCTTC. Using reference TRBV7-9 and TRBJ2-1 for the parts outside the CDR3, the full variable domain is DTGVSQNPRHKITKRGQNVTFRCDPISEHNRLYWYRQTLGQGPEFLTYFQNEAQLEKSRLLSDRFSAERPKGSFSTLEIQRTEQGDSAMYLCASSLEGVSEQFFGPGTRLTVL.

The chain links TRBV20-1 to TRBJ1-6; the match to TRBD1 covers 7 bases. Germline values: CDR1 DFQATT, CDR2 SNEGSKA (reference sequence). After removal of 7 bases from V and 6 bases from J, the junction contained 12 bases not matched to a gene. This CDR3 is built from 15 residues. CDR3 protein: CSVSRNTGANSPLHF. The CDR3 coding sequence is TGCAGTGTTAGCCGCAATACAGGGGCTAATTCACCCCTCCACTTT.

This rearrangement joins TRBV6-1 to TRBJ1-1; D is possibly TRBD1 (5 bases). Looked up from germline, CDR1 is MNHNS and CDR2 is SASEGT. CDR3 length: 13 residues. Trimming removed 8 bases at V and 6 bases at J, with 16 bases between. Written as DNA, the CDR3 is TGTGCCAGCCGGTCGGGGGAGAGGTCTGAAGCTTTCTTT. Its translation: CASRSGERSEAFF.

This chain uses TRBV20-1 with TRBJ2-5; 10 bases match TRBD1. V shed 4 bases and J 4 bases; nucleotides not matched to a gene: 3. Per the germline V gene, CDR1 is DFQATT and CDR2 is SNEGSKA (reference sequence). The CDR3 is made up of 13 amino acids. The CDR3 region is CSAIRTGGETQYF. The CDR3 bases are TGCAGTGCTATAAGGACAGGGGGAGAGACCCAGTACTTC.

The chain uses TRBV25-1 and TRBJ2-5, with unresolved D. V lost 0 bases and J 3 bases, leaving 11 bases between the germline ends. This CDR3 has 15 amino acids. From germline, CDR1 is MGHDK and CDR2 SYGVNS. The CDR3 here is CASSEYLTAKETQYF. The CDR3 coding sequence is TGTGCCAGCAGTGAATACTTGACGGCAAAAGAGACCCAGTACTTC.

Only a few counts were recorded for this clonotype. The V call is TRBV6-2 or TRBV6-3, the J call TRBJ2-5; D is unresolved. CDR1 MNHEY and CDR2 SVGEGT come from the germline V gene. The CDR3 spans 14 residues. V was shortened by 3 bases and J by 1 base, with 9 bases between the two germline ends. In DNA form, the CDR3 reads TGTGCCAGCAGTTATCTTGGGGTCCAAGAGACCCAGTACTTC. Protein sequence: CASSYLGVQETQYF.

The chain has TRBV7-9 and TRBJ2-4; TRBD2 agrees at 10 bases. This CDR3 comprises 16 residues. V was clipped by 3 bases and J by 3 bases; unmatched bases: 5. Germline V gene lookup returns CDR1 SEHNR and CDR2 FQNEAQ (reference sequence). The CDR3 is CASSLSGRGVKNIQYF. For the CDR3, the DNA is TGTGCCAGCAGCTTGAGCGGGAGGGGAGTCAAAAACATTCAGTACTTC.

This clonotype was counted only a few times. The V call is TRBV20-1, the J call TRBJ2-1; 16 bases align to TRBD2. After removal of 4 bases from V and 5 bases from J, the junction contained 5 bases not matched to a gene. The CDR3 has 16 amino acids. The V gene's germline CDR1 is DFQATT and CDR2 SNEGSKA (reference sequence). This chain's CDR3 is CSAIGTSGGANNEQFF. CDR3 sequence (DNA): TGCAGTGCTATAGGGACTAGCGGGGGGGCCAACAATGAGCAGTTCTTC.

V gene TRBV6-2 or TRBV6-3 combines with J gene TRBJ2-5; D is uncertain. Per the germline V gene, CDR1 is MNHEY and CDR2 is SVGEGT. CDR3 size: 10 residues. V was cut by 10 bases and J by 4 bases, with 7 bases left in between. CDR3 coding DNA: TGTGCCACGTGGGCAGAGACCCAGTACTTC. It specifies CATWAETQYF.

J is TRBJ2-3 and V is TRBV24-1; a possible D gene is TRBD2 (6 bases). Germline V gives CDR1 KGHDR, CDR2 SFDVKD. V lost 3 bases and J lost 4, with 22 bases in between. This CDR3 spans 18 amino acids. CDR3: CATSDPRPRGVSPDTQYF. CDR3 DNA: TGTGCCACCAGTGATCCACGCCCGCGGGGCGTGAGTCCAGATACGCAGTATTTT.

The V and J genes are TRBV15 and TRBJ2-7, with 7 bases lining up with TRBD1. With V trimmed by 5 bases and J by 1 base, 8 bases remained unmatched. CDR1 and CDR2 from the germline V gene are LNHNV and YYDKDF (reference sequence). This CDR3 comprises 15 residues. CDR3 sequence: CATSLTGFNSYEQYF. The CDR3 region has the DNA TGTGCCACCAGCCTGACAGGGTTTAATTCCTACGAGCAGTACTTC. Variable domain in full (rest from reference TRBV15 and TRBJ2-7): DAMVIQNPRYQVTQFGKPVTLSCSQTLNHNVMYWYQQKSSQAPKLLFHYYDKDFNNEADTPDNFQSRRPNTSFCFLDIRSPGLGDTAMYLCATSLTGFNSYEQYFGPGTRLTVT.

The sample holds many counts of this clonotype. V is TRBV4-3 and J is TRBJ2-1; 8 nucleotides align to TRBD2. Germline CDR1 reads LGHNA; CDR2 reads YSLEER. V was clipped by 0 bases and J by 9 bases; unmatched bases: 10. The CDR3 sequence is 16 residues long. The CDR3 nucleotides read TGCGCCAGCAGCCAAGAGTGGGAGCGGGAGTGGGGTGAGCAGTTCTTC. Its protein is CASSQEWEREWGEQFF.